A selection of T cell receptor beta chains follows, all from one sample in a study of T cell responses to AZD1222 COVID-19 vaccine. Assay used: immunoSEQ multiplex PCR; TCRdb lists only in-frame clones, some missing. The sample carries roughly 50,000 clones, 70% to 90% recorded once. This material consisted of peripheral blood, taken on day 0 of AZD1222 vaccination. These receptors were obtained from an adult in good health. The conserved cysteine and the conserved F or W are not part of the CDR3 here. Each record gives: V gene, CDR3 protein.

V: TRBV5-6; CDR3: ASSYRTGNTEAF
V: TRBV19; CDR3: ASSIGRNPTYEQY
V: TRBV6-2/TRBV6-3; CDR3: ASSKRASDPTDTQY
V: TRBV2; CDR3: ASRRTGTGEKLF
V: TRBV6-2/TRBV6-3; CDR3: ASTPSNSLEQY
V: TRBV19; CDR3: ASSVVGGHSYEQY
V: TRBV7-8; CDR3: ASSLGRVSETQY
V: TRBV5-5; CDR3: ASSLRSSGDTDTQY
V: TRBV24-1; CDR3: ATSDLGTDLQETQY
V: TRBV30; CDR3: AWSGNTEETQY
V: TRBV27; CDR3: ASSNARGGVAF
V: TRBV5-1; CDR3: ASSTQGAEEQY
V: TRBV29-1; CDR3: SVRPGAEKLF
V: TRBV6-5; CDR3: ASSYSAGGRSDTQY
V: TRBV7-9; CDR3: ASSLSSNQPQH
V: TRBV5-5; CDR3: ASSLFWSSYNSPLH
V: TRBV2; CDR3: ASSRSRAGQPQH
V: TRBV7-2; CDR3: ASSPRIGGSLKETQY
V: TRBV19; CDR3: ASSRREGTEAF
V: TRBV24-1; CDR3: ATSDGTGNEKLF
V: TRBV27; CDR3: ASSLYDGQPQH
V: TRBV28; CDR3: ASSNPGSSGANVLT
V: TRBV19; CDR3: ASSGGGGRNTEAF
V: TRBV4-1; CDR3: ASSQGGSGDRSYEQY
V: TRBV6-2/TRBV6-3; CDR3: ASSLQTQGRNQPQH
V: TRBV7-2; CDR3: ASTLGQGGIGGYT
V: TRBV6-5; CDR3: ASPRTGESYEQY
V: TRBV4-1; CDR3: ASSHPRQQGYEQY
V: TRBV29-1; CDR3: SVDSARGRSTEAF
V: TRBV3-1/TRBV3-2; CDR3: ASSRHGAGNTEAF
V: TRBV5-4; CDR3: ASSLRTGSYEQY
V: TRBV20-1; CDR3: SASRGYNEQF
V: TRBV4-1; CDR3: ASSQDIRIPRVNTEAF
V: TRBV6-5; CDR3: ASSHDGVFYEQY
V: TRBV7-2; CDR3: ASSPSGGGAGYT
V: TRBV9; CDR3: ASSVAGQAGANVLT
V: TRBV27; CDR3: ASSPDRGTNEKLF
V: TRBV6-5; CDR3: ASSPIRVQETQY
V: TRBV4-3; CDR3: ASSLEQQGAAGYT
V: TRBV7-9; CDR3: ASSDRAPTYNEQF
V: TRBV6-5; CDR3: ASRDPPSYT
V: TRBV19; CDR3: ASMRTPQSSGANVLT
V: TRBV7-8; CDR3: ASSLGLGLASSYNEQF
V: TRBV10-3; CDR3: AISDGLPEGKLF
V: TRBV10-3; CDR3: AINQDREDGELF
V: TRBV4-3; CDR3: ASSPGQGRYEQY
V: TRBV19; CDR3: ATPTPSNTGELF
V: TRBV7-2; CDR3: ASSARELDHEQY
V: TRBV6-5; CDR3: ASSSTRQGAVNGYT
V: TRBV28; CDR3: ASSLVGTGELF
V: TRBV6-5; CDR3: ASTNSGGATDTQY
V: TRBV5-4; CDR3: ASSLAGGPNTGELF
V: TRBV30; CDR3: AWSKTGSNQPQH
V: TRBV5-8; CDR3: ASSGRDYEQY
V: TRBV6-6; CDR3: ASNYIEGEKLF
V: TRBV18; CDR3: ASSPKTGESEQY
V: TRBV28; CDR3: ASTLGVYAF
V: TRBV19; CDR3: ASTLSGAGELF
V: TRBV3-1/TRBV3-2; CDR3: ASSQRIETGVIETQY
V: TRBV11-2; CDR3: ASSLGTGSFSGNTIY